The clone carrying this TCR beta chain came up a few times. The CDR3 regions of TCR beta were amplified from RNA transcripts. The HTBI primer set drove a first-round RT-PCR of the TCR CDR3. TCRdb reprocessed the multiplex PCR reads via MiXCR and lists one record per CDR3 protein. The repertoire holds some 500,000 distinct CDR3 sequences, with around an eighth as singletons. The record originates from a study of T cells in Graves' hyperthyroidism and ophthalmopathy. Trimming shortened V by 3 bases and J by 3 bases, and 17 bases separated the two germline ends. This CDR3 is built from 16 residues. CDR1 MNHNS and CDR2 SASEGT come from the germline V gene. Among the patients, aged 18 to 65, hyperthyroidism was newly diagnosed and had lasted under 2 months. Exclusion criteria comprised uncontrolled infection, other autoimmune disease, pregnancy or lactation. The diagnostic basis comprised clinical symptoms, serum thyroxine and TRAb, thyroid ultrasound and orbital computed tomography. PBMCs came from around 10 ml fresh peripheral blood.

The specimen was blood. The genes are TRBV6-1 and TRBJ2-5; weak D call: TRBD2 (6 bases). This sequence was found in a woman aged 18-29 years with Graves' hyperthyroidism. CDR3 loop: CASSDHRLASEETQYF. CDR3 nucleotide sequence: TGTGCCAGCAGTGACCACCGCCTAGCGTCGGAAGAGACCCAGTACTTC.